The 29 T cell receptor beta chains given below trace back to one sample, sequenced in a study of beta chain features in type 1 diabetes. Their antigens remain unidentified. As every portion of the isolated RNA was reverse transcribed, the sequencing read expressed TCRB transcripts. TCRdb keeps only in-frame clones here, not all; method: immunoSEQ multiplex PCR. The table has around 690,000 clones, roughly 12% seen once; the top ten hold 0.09% to 0.15%. General study points: Within each of all four CD4+ subsets, Type 1 diabetes patients had TCRB CDR3s that were moderately but significantly shorter.

The material sequenced was naive CD4+ T cells from blood. Receptors originate from a man aged 25 to 45 with type 1 diabetes.

This clone was counted between two and nine times. CDR3 coding DNA: TGTGCCAGCAGCAGGCGACAGGCGAGCTCCTACAATGAGCAGTTCTTC. Encoded protein: CASSRRQASSYNEQFF. The chain recombines TRBV9 with TRBJ2-1; maybe TRBD1 (6 bases). Germline assignment: CDR1 SGDLS and CDR2 YYNGEE. CDR3 length: 16 amino acids. The V and J ends lost 4 bases and 0 bases respectively, with 14 bases between them.

A few counts support this clone. This chain joins TRBV9 and TRBJ2-2; no definite D call. Germline assignment: CDR1 SGDLS and CDR2 YYNGEE. The V end lost 1 base, the J end lost 6 bases, and 7 bases lay between the germline ends. The CDR3 spans 13 residues. CDR3 nucleotides: TGTGCCAGCAGCGTAATTGGTCCCGGGGAGCTGTTTTTT. Translation: CASSVIGPGELFF.

This clone has only a few counts. The rearrangement links TRBV7-2 to TRBJ1-2; a weak D match, TRBD1 (5 bases). This CDR3 region has 15 residues. Per germline, CDR1 SGHTA and CDR2 FQGNSA. Trimming stripped 1 base from V and 8 bases from J, with 17 bases between. This CDR3 is CASSLEMRGADGYTF. The CDR3 region has the DNA TGTGCCAGCAGCTTAGAAATGCGAGGGGCGGACGGCTACACCTTC.

The rearrangement links TRBV10-3 to TRBJ2-7; D is perhaps TRBD2 (5 bases). Germline V lookup: CDR1 ENHRY, CDR2 SYGVKD. CDR3 size: 12 residues. Deletions cut 4 bases from V and 7 bases from J, with 11 bases between. The CDR3 region is CAISGAVGEQYF. CDR3 bases: TGTGCCATCAGTGGAGCGGTGGGGGAGCAGTACTTC.

This chain joins TRBV9 and TRBJ1-4, with D maybe TRBD1 (5 bases). The CDR3 is made up of 17 amino acids. V shed 0 bases and J shed 0 bases, with 12 bases lying between them. CDR1 is SGDLS, CDR2 YYNGEE, per germline. The CDR3 region has the DNA TGTGCCAGCAGCGTAGGGAGGGGACCGTCAACTAATGAAAAACTGTTTTTT. Protein: CASSVGRGPSTNEKLFF.

This clone was counted a few times. The V call is TRBV30, the J call TRBJ1-3; D remains unclear. Trimming removed 0 bases from V and 4 bases from J, with 10 bases in between. The CDR3 length is 14 residues. The V gene's germline CDR1 is GTSNPN and CDR2 SVGIG (reference sequence). The CDR3, as DNA: TGTGCCTGGAGTGTACGGGGAAGGGGAAACACCATATATTTT. It is translated as CAWSVRGRGNTIYF.

The chain combines TRBV6-6 with TRBJ1-1; D gene unclear. The CDR3 totals 14 residues. V was shortened by 5 bases and J by 1 base, with 11 bases between the two germline ends. CDR1 and CDR2 (germline): MNHNY, SVGAGI (reference sequence). In DNA, the CDR3 is TGTGCCAGCAGTCTAGGACGGAAGAACACTGAAGCTTTCTTT. This gives the protein CASSLGRKNTEAFF.

A few counts support this clone. This chain connects TRBV7-8 to TRBJ1-3; TRBD1 matches 9 bases. The CDR3 extends over 14 amino acids. CDR1 is SGHVS and CDR2 is FQNEAQ in the germline V gene. V lost 5 bases and J lost 7; bases outside the gene matches: 6. CDR3 sequence (DNA): TGTGCCAGCAGCCAGGGACAGGGTTCGAACACCATATATTTT. It yields the protein CASSQGQGSNTIYF.

This clone turned up a few times. The chain has TRBV14 and TRBJ1-3, with D tentatively TRBD1 (6 bases). CDR3 length equals 16 residues. Looked up from germline, CDR1 is SGHDN and CDR2 is FVKESK. The germline V and J ends were trimmed by 0 bases and 2 bases, with 11 bases remaining between them. The CDR3 region has the DNA TGTGCCAGCAGCCAAGATAATACAGGGACTGGAAACACCATATATTTT. Its protein is CASSQDNTGTGNTIYF.

This clone has a handful of counts. The rearrangement uses TRBV7-2 and TRBJ1-1, with D unresolved. Germline V lookup: CDR1 SGHTA, CDR2 FQGNSA. This CDR3 region has 15 residues. Trimming cost V 5 bases and J 4 bases, with 17 bases left between them. CDR3 sequence reads: CASSPHRGLGTEAFF. The CDR3 DNA reads TGTGCCAGCAGCCCCCACCGGGGTTTGGGCACTGAAGCTTTCTTT.

This clone was recorded a few times. The chain uses TRBV2 and TRBJ2-2; D unclear. Germline CDR1 is SNHLY and CDR2 is FYNNEI. There are 13 residues in the CDR3. Deletions cut 4 bases from V and 6 bases from J, with 9 bases between. The CDR3 DNA sequence: TGTGCCAGCAGTGCCCGAATAGCCGGGGAGCTGTTTTTT. Residues: CASSARIAGELFF.

This clone showed up just a few times. This sequence joins TRBV7-9 and TRBJ1-6; TRBD1 matches at 10 bases. The V gene end was trimmed by 5 bases and the J gene end by 6 bases; junction bases not matched to a gene: 4. Germline values: CDR1 SEHNR, CDR2 FQNEAQ (reference sequence). CDR3 length: 15 amino acids. The CDR3: CASSPRTGGNSPLHF. CDR3 nucleotide sequence: TGTGCCAGCAGCCCTCGGACAGGGGGTAATTCACCCCTCCACTTT.

This chain uses TRBV19 with TRBJ2-3; 7 bases are a match to TRBD2. CDR3 length equals 15 residues. Trimming took 3 bases from V and 6 from J; bases not matched to a gene: 9. CDR1 is LNHDA and CDR2 is SQIVND in the germline V gene (reference sequence). The CDR3 DNA follows: TGTGCCAGTAGTATTGGGGGGGTCTTGTCGGATACGCAGTATTTT. This codes for CASSIGGVLSDTQYF.

This clone has only a few counts. The V and J genes are TRBV7-2 and TRBJ1-5; D unclear. With 1 base removed from V and 9 bases from J, the gap between germline ends came to 10 bases. The CDR3 totals 13 residues. The V gene's germline CDR1 is SGHTA and CDR2 FQGNSA. CDR3 sequence reads: CASSLDSPAPQHF. CDR3 nucleotide sequence: TGTGCCAGCAGCTTAGACTCCCCGGCGCCCCAGCATTTT.

This clone has a handful of counts. This chain joins TRBV7-8 and TRBJ1-5; D remains unclear. CDR3 length: 13 residues. V lost 2 bases and J 2 bases, leaving 4 bases between the germline ends. In germline, CDR1 is SGHVS, CDR2 FQNEAQ. The CDR3 loop reads CASSLSGNQPQHF. The CDR3 DNA follows: TGTGCCAGCAGCTTAAGCGGCAATCAGCCCCAGCATTTT.

The genes are TRBV6-5 and TRBJ2-3; D possibly matches TRBD1 or TRBD2 (5 bases each). This CDR3 has 14 residues. V lost 6 bases, J lost 4 bases, and 14 bases lay in between. Germline values: CDR1 MNHEY, CDR2 SVGAGI. The DNA of the CDR3 is TGTGCCAGCAGATTGGGACCCCACGCAGATACGCAGTATTTT. Its translation is CASRLGPHADTQYF.

This clone was counted a few times. The rearrangement links TRBV30 to TRBJ1-4; the D is unclear. Looked up from germline, CDR1 is GTSNPN and CDR2 is SVGIG (reference sequence). This CDR3 has 14 amino acids. V lost 2 bases, J lost 11 bases, and 18 bases lay in between. CDR3 sequence reads: CAWSLDSPREKLFF. CDR3 DNA sequence: TGTGCCTGGAGTTTGGACTCCCCGCGCGAGAAACTGTTTTTT. The complete variable domain, with remaining parts taken from reference TRBV30 and TRBJ1-4, reads SQTIHQWPATLVQPVGSPLSLECTVEGTSNPNLYWYRQAAGRGLQLLFYSVGIGQISSEVPQNLSASRPQDRQFILSSKKLLLSDSGFYLCAWSLDSPREKLFFGSGTQLSVL.

The chain recombines TRBV19 with TRBJ2-6; D is undetermined. Trimming cost V 3 bases and J 0 bases, with 18 bases left between them. The CDR3 is 19 residues long. Looked up from germline, CDR1 is LNHDA and CDR2 is SQIVND (reference sequence). The CDR3, as DNA: TGTGCCAGTAGTATCCCGCTCCGACTTACCGCCTCTGGGGCCAACGTCCTGACTTTC. Translated, it gives CASSIPLRLTASGANVLTF.

This clone was detected only a few times. CDR3 residues: CASSPGGANVLTF. The CDR3 DNA sequence: TGTGCCAGCAGCCCAGGGGGGGCCAACGTCCTGACTTTC. J is TRBJ2-6 and V is TRBV27, with D maybe TRBD1 (5 bases). Germline V lookup: CDR1 MNHEY, CDR2 SMNVEV (reference sequence). CDR3 length equals 13 residues. V lost 6 bases to trimming and J lost 4 bases, with 7 bases between them.

This clone appeared a few times. J is TRBJ2-1 and V is TRBV11-2; 9 bases line up with TRBD1. Germline V gene sequence: CDR1 SGHAT, CDR2 FQNNGV. The V gene end was trimmed by 0 bases and the J gene end by 5 bases; junction bases not matched to a gene: 8. CDR3 length: 17 amino acids. The CDR3 DNA reads TGTGCCAGCAGCTTAGATAGGGGACAGGGCAATAACAATGAGCAGTTCTTC. Translation gives CASSLDRGQGNNNEQFF.

This clone has only a few counts. Other nucleotide sequences in the sample specify the same CDR3. The chain has TRBV18 and TRBJ1-6; 7 bases map to TRBD1. The CDR3 length is 15 residues. Germline loops: CDR1 KGHSH, CDR2 LQKENI. With 1 base clipped from V and 6 bases from J, the junction kept 3 bases outside the gene matches. CDR3 DNA: TGTGCCAGCTCACCACGACAGGGCCTTAATTCACCCCTCCACTTT. Translation: CASSPRQGLNSPLHF.

J is TRBJ1-6 and V is TRBV5-8; TRBD1 matches at 11 bases. This CDR3 has 16 residues. Looked up from germline, CDR1 is SGHTS and CDR2 is YDEGEE. The V and J ends lost 5 bases and 10 bases, in that order; junction bases with no gene match: 11. Here the CDR3 DNA reads TGTGCCAGCAGTTTACCTGGGACAGGGGGGGACTCACCCCTCCACTTT. This gives the protein CASSLPGTGGDSPLHF.

Turning to this clone: The sample contains more than one DNA sequence encoding this CDR3. The CDR3 DNA sequence: TGTGCCAGCAGCGTAGATACGGGCTACGAGCAGTACTTC. Its protein is CASSVDTGYEQYF. The chain is built from TRBV9 and TRBJ2-7, with D hard to call. The V gene's germline CDR1 is SGDLS and CDR2 YYNGEE. V shed 0 bases and J shed 3 bases, with 7 bases lying between them. CDR3 length: 13 residues.

This clone was seen a handful of times. This CDR3 reads CASSGGGAGDEKLFF. The CDR3 bases are TGTGCCAGCAGCGGAGGGGGCGCCGGTGATGAAAAACTGTTTTTT. The V call is TRBV7-2, the J call TRBJ1-4; 7 nucleotides line up with TRBD1. Trimming at V came to 5 bases and at J to 6 bases, leaving 9 bases not matched to a gene. CDR1 is SGHTA, CDR2 FQGNSA, per germline. CDR3 length: 15 amino acids.

This clone has more than one count but fewer than ten. The CDR3 reads CASSFGQYGNTIYF. Here the CDR3 DNA reads TGTGCCAGCAGTTTCGGACAGTATGGAAACACCATATATTTT. V and J are TRBV6-5 and TRBJ1-3; tentatively, D is TRBD1 (6 bases). The germline V and J ends were trimmed by 4 bases and 3 bases, with 10 bases remaining between them. The CDR3 is 14 amino acids. The germline CDR1 and CDR2 sequences are MNHEY and SVGAGI.

This chain joins TRBV6-6 and TRBJ1-2; 7 bases match TRBD1. Germline loops: CDR1 MNHNY, CDR2 SVGAGI (reference sequence). V was pared by 11 bases and J by 8 bases, with 14 bases of the junction left unmatched. The CDR3 has 13 residues. The DNA for the CDR3 is TGTGCCGCCTACCGGGACAGAGGAGTCGGCTACACCTTC. Translation: CAAYRDRGVGYTF.

The V and J genes are TRBV14 and TRBJ2-2; maybe TRBD2 (5 bases). Per germline, CDR1 SGHDN and CDR2 FVKESK. The CDR3 sequence is 15 residues long. The V end lost 0 bases, the J end lost 6 bases, and 11 bases lay between the germline ends. The DNA of the CDR3 is TGTGCCAGCAGCCAAGAAGGCGGGCAGTCCGGGGAGCTGTTTTTT. It is translated as CASSQEGGQSGELFF. Full variable domain (remainder filled in from reference TRBV14 and TRBJ2-2): EAGVTQFPSHSVIEKGQTVTLRCDPISGHDNLYWYRRVMGKEIKFLLHFVKESKQDESGMPNNRFLAERTGGTYSTLKVQPAELEDSGVYFCASSQEGGQSGELFFGEGSRLTVL.

This clone was recorded once. The rearrangement uses TRBV5-1 and TRBJ2-3; 9 bases fit TRBD1. The CDR3 is 16 amino acids. CDR1 and CDR2 from the germline V gene are SGHRS and YFSETQ. With 2 bases clipped from V and 2 bases from J, the junction kept 6 bases outside the gene matches. The CDR3 region is CASSFSGTGITDTQYF. For the CDR3, the DNA is TGCGCCAGCAGCTTCTCCGGGACAGGGATCACAGATACGCAGTATTTT.

This clone has just a few counts. The chain joins TRBV2 to TRBJ2-7; TRBD1 is a possible D gene (5 bases). Germline V CDR1 and CDR2: SNHLY, FYNNEI. Trimming cost V 7 bases and J 5 bases, with 18 bases left between them. The CDR3 sequence is 14 residues long. The chain's CDR3 is CASNGATARDEQYF. CDR3 nucleotide sequence: TGTGCCAGCAACGGCGCGACAGCCCGGGACGAGCAGTACTTC. Full variable domain (missing parts from reference TRBV2 and TRBJ2-7): EPEVTQTPSHQVTQMGQEVILRCVPISNHLYFYWYRQILGQKVEFLVSFYNNEISEKSEIFDDQFSVERPDGSNFTLKIRSTKLEDSAMYFCASNGATARDEQYFGPGTRLTVT.